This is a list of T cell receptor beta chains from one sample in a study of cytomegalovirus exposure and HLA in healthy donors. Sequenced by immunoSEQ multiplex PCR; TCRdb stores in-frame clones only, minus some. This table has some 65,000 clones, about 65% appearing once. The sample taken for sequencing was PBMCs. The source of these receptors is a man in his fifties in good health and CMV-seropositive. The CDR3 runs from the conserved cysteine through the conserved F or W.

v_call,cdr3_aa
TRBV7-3,CASSFTSSVDTQYF
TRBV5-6,CASSALGKEQPQHF
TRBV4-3,CASSQDFPWQASTDTQYF
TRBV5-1,CASSGSGSNTGELFF
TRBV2,CASMRRGGQPYEQYF
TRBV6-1,CASSPGGAGNTIYF
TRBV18,CASSPGLGTEAFF
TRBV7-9,CASSFLHLQGDYGYTF
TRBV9,CASSLDSGGALDTQYF
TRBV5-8,CASSLAPRGGGRTEAFF
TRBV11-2,CASSPKETQYF
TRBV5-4,CASSLGGSSDEQFF
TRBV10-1,CASSESRRGRYNEQFF
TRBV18,CASSPGQGNEKLFF
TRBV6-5,CASSYSPGGASGELFF
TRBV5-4,CASSLAGTGSNEQYF
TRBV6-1,CASSGHSSYEQYF
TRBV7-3,CASSAEYYLTEAFF
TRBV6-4,CASRDRGQGDTQYF
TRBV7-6,CASSPGQGLGNTIYF
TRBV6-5,CASSRTFSYEQYF
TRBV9,CASSVGAPSSYNEQFF
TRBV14,CASSQDSARGREQYF
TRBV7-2,CASSPEGTTSYEQYF
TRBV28,CASSLTGAQNIQYF
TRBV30,CAWSVSGRAYEQYF
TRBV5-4,CASTGGAEDTQYF
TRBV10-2,CASSDLGPGNTIYF
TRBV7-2,CASRMLAGGPTYEQYF
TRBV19,CASRIQGGNTEAFF
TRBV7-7,CASSLEGGYEQYF
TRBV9,CASSVGTGGTDTQYF
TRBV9,CASSQAFPGHGNTIYF
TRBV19,CASSIVGPGQGYNSPLHF
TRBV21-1,CASSKPTGWYEQYF
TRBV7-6,CASSLTGEGEKLFF
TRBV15,CATSKQVRNEQYF
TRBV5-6,CASSLTGGAEGSTEAFF
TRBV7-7,CASSLVPTGETQYF
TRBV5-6,CASSSQGAGGSEAFF
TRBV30,CALDSAGGFTDTQYF
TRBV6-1,CASSEGGNGYTF
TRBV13,CASSPGTENTEAFF
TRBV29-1,CSVEGDRGESTNQPQHF
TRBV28,CASSVPGTGGFRSGNTIYF
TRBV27,CASSPPRVNEQFF
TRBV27,CASSLDRLLPTAEQYF
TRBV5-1,CASKALQGTAYGYTF
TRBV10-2,CASSVNRDRGSPLHF
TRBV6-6,CASSSFRNEQFF
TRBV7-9,CASSWDINAEAFF
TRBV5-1,CASSLAGAGTEQYF
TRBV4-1,CASSPQPGAPSYEQYF
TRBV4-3,CASSQEAGGELFF
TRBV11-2,CASSRSGTSLETQYF
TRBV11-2,CASSLAFGGGSYEQYF
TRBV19,CASSMNSDRVAFF
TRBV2,CASSEVPARREQFF